This is a list of T cell receptor beta chains from one sample in a study of OX40 agonist ivuxolimab in advanced cancers. Sequenced by immunoSEQ multiplex PCR; TCRdb stores in-frame clones only, minus some. The data hold approximately 89,000 clones, with roughly 88% observed a single time. This material consisted of CD4+ or CD8+ T cells sorted from blood, taken in a trial of the OX40 agonist ivuxolimab. The receptors derive from an adult with an advanced solid tumor such as melanoma, head and neck, liver or kidney cancer. Each CDR3 is given with its conserved first and last residue. The order of the fields is J gene, V gene, clone size, D gene, CDR3 DNA, CDR3 protein. D genes are given only for firm matches. The size field is filled for only some rows; it gives once, few, many or a size class.

J gene: TRBJ2-6; V gene: TRBV6-6; clone size: NA; D gene: NA; CDR3 DNA: TGTGCCACCACAGCTTCTGGGGCCAACGTCCTGACTTTC; CDR3 protein: CATTASGANVLTF
J gene: TRBJ2-3; V gene: TRBV28; clone size: NA; D gene: NA; CDR3 DNA: TGTGCCAGCCCTTGGGGGGGCTACCTCACAGATACGCAGTATTTT; CDR3 protein: CASPWGGYLTDTQYF
J gene: TRBJ1-3; V gene: TRBV7-8; clone size: NA; D gene: TRBD1; CDR3 DNA: TGTGCCAGCAGCTCTCTTTATCGGGACAGCTCAAACACCATATATTTT; CDR3 protein: CASSSLYRDSSNTIYF
J gene: TRBJ2-3; V gene: TRBV7-2; clone size: NA; D gene: NA; CDR3 DNA: TGTGCCAGCAGCCCCCGGGGGCTAGCGACAGATACGCAGTATTTT; CDR3 protein: CASSPRGLATDTQYF
J gene: TRBJ2-7; V gene: TRBV28; clone size: NA; D gene: TRBD1; CDR3 DNA: TGTGCCAGCAGAACCCTCCGACAGGGCCCCAGCTCCTACGAGCAGTACTTC; CDR3 protein: CASRTLRQGPSSYEQYF
J gene: TRBJ2-1; V gene: TRBV28; clone size: few; D gene: TRBD2; CDR3 DNA: TGTGCCAGCAGTTTCAGCGGGAGCGTTTCCTACAATGAGCAGTTCTTC; CDR3 protein: CASSFSGSVSYNEQFF
J gene: TRBJ2-7; V gene: TRBV7-3; clone size: few; D gene: NA; CDR3 DNA: TGTGCCAGCAGCTTAATTCTCGGGGACGGGCCCTACGAGCAGTACTTC; CDR3 protein: CASSLILGDGPYEQYF
J gene: TRBJ2-2; V gene: TRBV9; clone size: NA; D gene: TRBD2; CDR3 DNA: TGTGCCAGCAGCAAACCCGGGACTACCGTAACCACCGGGGAGCTGTTTTTT; CDR3 protein: CASSKPGTTVTTGELFF
J gene: TRBJ2-7; V gene: TRBV7-9; clone size: NA; D gene: TRBD1; CDR3 DNA: TGTGCCAGCAGCGCCGACAGGGGCGAGCAGTACTTC; CDR3 protein: CASSADRGEQYF
J gene: TRBJ2-5; V gene: TRBV29-1; clone size: NA; D gene: NA; CDR3 DNA: TGCAGCGTTGAGAAGGGGTTGATGACCCAGTACTTC; CDR3 protein: CSVEKGLMTQYF
J gene: TRBJ1-2; V gene: TRBV9; clone size: NA; D gene: NA; CDR3 DNA: TGTGCCAGCAGCCCCACCCCGGGGGAAGGCTACACCTTC; CDR3 protein: CASSPTPGEGYTF
J gene: TRBJ2-7; V gene: TRBV7-3; clone size: once; D gene: NA; CDR3 DNA: TGTGCCAGCAGCCCGGAGGGCAGGGGTTTTGACGAGCAGTACTTC; CDR3 protein: CASSPEGRGFDEQYF
J gene: TRBJ1-5; V gene: TRBV2; clone size: NA; D gene: NA; CDR3 DNA: TGTGCCAGCAGTGTAAAACAGGGAGTGCAGCCCCAGCATTTT; CDR3 protein: CASSVKQGVQPQHF
J gene: TRBJ1-5; V gene: TRBV27; clone size: once; D gene: NA; CDR3 DNA: TGTGCCAGCAGCCGTGGACAGAACAATCAGCCCCAGCATTTT; CDR3 protein: CASSRGQNNQPQHF
J gene: TRBJ2-1; V gene: TRBV7-2; clone size: few; D gene: NA; CDR3 DNA: TGTGCCAGCAGCTTAGTAGCGACAAGCTACAATGAGCAGTTCTTC; CDR3 protein: CASSLVATSYNEQFF
J gene: TRBJ2-7; V gene: TRBV28; clone size: few; D gene: NA; CDR3 DNA: TGTGCCAGCAGAACAGGGTTCTTCGAGCAGTACTTC; CDR3 protein: CASRTGFFEQYF
J gene: TRBJ2-3; V gene: TRBV6-6; clone size: NA; D gene: TRBD2; CDR3 DNA: TGTGCCAGCAGACCACTAGCGGGAGGGGCAGATACGCAGTATTTT; CDR3 protein: CASRPLAGGADTQYF
J gene: TRBJ2-7; V gene: TRBV25-1; clone size: NA; D gene: TRBD2; CDR3 DNA: TGTGCCAGCAGTCCGACTAGCGGGACCGACGAGCAGTACTTC; CDR3 protein: CASSPTSGTDEQYF
J gene: TRBJ1-2; V gene: TRBV19; clone size: NA; D gene: TRBD1; CDR3 DNA: TGTGCCAGTAGTAAGGACAGGGGCGACTATGGCTACACCTTC; CDR3 protein: CASSKDRGDYGYTF
J gene: TRBJ1-1; V gene: TRBV18; clone size: NA; D gene: TRBD1; CDR3 DNA: TGTGCCAGCTCACCACAGGGACAGGGGCGCGGGAACACTGTAGCTTTCTTT; CDR3 protein: CASSPQGQGRGNTVAFF
J gene: TRBJ2-1; V gene: TRBV28; clone size: once; D gene: NA; CDR3 DNA: TGTGCCAGCTCCGGGATGCGAAATGAGCAGTTCTTC; CDR3 protein: CASSGMRNEQFF
J gene: TRBJ2-2; V gene: TRBV19; clone size: NA; D gene: NA; CDR3 DNA: TGTGCCAGTAGTATTGGTCTTAAGGGCACCGGGGAGCTGTTTTTT; CDR3 protein: CASSIGLKGTGELFF
J gene: TRBJ1-2; V gene: TRBV28; clone size: NA; D gene: NA; CDR3 DNA: TGTGCCAGCAGCCTGGGTCGAGCCGTGAACTATGGCTACACCTTC; CDR3 protein: CASSLGRAVNYGYTF
J gene: TRBJ2-1; V gene: TRBV9; clone size: NA; D gene: NA; CDR3 DNA: TGTGCCAGCAGCGTAGGAGAGGCCTACAATGAGCAGTTCTTC; CDR3 protein: CASSVGEAYNEQFF
J gene: TRBJ2-7; V gene: TRBV28; clone size: NA; D gene: NA; CDR3 DNA: TGTGCCACCGTCTTGTGGGGCGAGCAGTACTTC; CDR3 protein: CATVLWGEQYF